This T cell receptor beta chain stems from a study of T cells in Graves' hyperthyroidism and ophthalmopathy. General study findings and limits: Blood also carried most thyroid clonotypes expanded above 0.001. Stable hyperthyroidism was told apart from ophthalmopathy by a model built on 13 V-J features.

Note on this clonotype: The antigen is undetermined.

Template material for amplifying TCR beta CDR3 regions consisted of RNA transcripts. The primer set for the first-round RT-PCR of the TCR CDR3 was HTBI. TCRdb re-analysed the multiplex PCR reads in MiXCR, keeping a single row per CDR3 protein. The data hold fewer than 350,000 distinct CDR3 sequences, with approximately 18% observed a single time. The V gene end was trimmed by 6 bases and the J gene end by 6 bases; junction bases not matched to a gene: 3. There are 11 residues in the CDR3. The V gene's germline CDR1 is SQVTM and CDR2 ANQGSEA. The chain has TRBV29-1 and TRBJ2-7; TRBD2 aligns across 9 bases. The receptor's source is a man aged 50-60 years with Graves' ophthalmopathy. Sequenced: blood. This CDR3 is CSVGTSSEQYF. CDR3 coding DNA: TGCAGCGTCGGGACTAGCAGCGAGCAGTACTTC.